This TCR beta chain was identified during a study of T cells in localized non-small cell lung cancer. Produced via immunoSEQ multiplex PCR; TCRdb's table is partial and in-frame only. The sample contains nearly 25,000 clones, approximately 83% of which appear only once. Study findings and constraints: Across samples, adjacent lung featured a median approximately 60 of the top 100 tumor clones. Compared with tumor, uninvolved adjacent lung displayed greater T cell clonality, ranking highest overall.

Details on this clone: Its target is unknown.

This TCR was sampled from a male donor at least 60 years old with stage II squamous cell lung carcinoma. The material was peripheral blood, obtained before any cancer treatment.

The CDR3, as DNA: TGTGCCAGCAGCCTCGGACAGGGCCTAGAAGCTTTCTTT. It encodes CASSLGQGLEAFF. V and J are TRBV6-5 and TRBJ1-1, with 8 nucleotides matching TRBD1. Per the germline V gene, CDR1 is MNHEY and CDR2 is SVGAGI. This CDR3 has 13 residues. V trimming: 6 bases; J trimming: 8 bases; junction bases outside the gene matches: 8.